The present T cell receptor (beta chain) was sequenced within a study of blood T cell repertoires in COVID-19. Original data processing: The assay estimated nucleated cells by amplifying reference gene primers. Data came from immunoSEQ multiplex PCR; TCRdb stores just in-frame clones and leaves some out. V, J and clone size were drawn from that table, and D and trimming were deduced from the DNA. The sample has some 160,000 clones; around 83% are singletons. The receptor comes from a woman in her seventies who had recovered from COVID-19. The source material was peripheral blood.

The CDR3 DNA reads as TGTGCCAGCAGCTCTAAACTAGCGGGCGGCTACGAGCAGTACTTC. It yields the protein CASSSKLAGGYEQYF. The chain joins TRBV5-4 to TRBJ2-7; 9 bases align to TRBD2. The V and J ends lost 3 bases and 3 bases, in that order; junction bases with no gene match: 7. CDR1 and CDR2 (germline): SGHNT, YYREEE (reference sequence). CDR3 size: 15 residues.